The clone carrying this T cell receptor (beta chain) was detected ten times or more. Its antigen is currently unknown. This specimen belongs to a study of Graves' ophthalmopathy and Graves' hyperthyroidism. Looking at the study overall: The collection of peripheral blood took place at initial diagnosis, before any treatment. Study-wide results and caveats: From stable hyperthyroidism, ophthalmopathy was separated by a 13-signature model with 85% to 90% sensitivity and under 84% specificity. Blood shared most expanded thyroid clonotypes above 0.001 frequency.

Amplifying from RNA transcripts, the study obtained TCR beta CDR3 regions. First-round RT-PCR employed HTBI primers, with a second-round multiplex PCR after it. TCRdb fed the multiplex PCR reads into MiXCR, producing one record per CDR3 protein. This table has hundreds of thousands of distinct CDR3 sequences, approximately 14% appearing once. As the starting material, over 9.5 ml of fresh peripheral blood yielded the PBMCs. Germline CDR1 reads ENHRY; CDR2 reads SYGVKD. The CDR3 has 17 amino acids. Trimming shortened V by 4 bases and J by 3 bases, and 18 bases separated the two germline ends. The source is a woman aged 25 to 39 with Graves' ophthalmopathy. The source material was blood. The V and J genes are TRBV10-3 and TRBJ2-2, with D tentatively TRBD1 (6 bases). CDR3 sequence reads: CAISAPVWGQDTGELFF. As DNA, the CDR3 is TGTGCCATCAGTGCCCCTGTCTGGGGGCAGGACACCGGGGAGCTGTTTTTT.